This T cell receptor beta chain emerged from a study of cytomegalovirus exposure and HLA in healthy donors (TCRdb year 2017). For context, the study as a whole: An earlier analysis of roughly 500 of the donors reported 250 to 300 Gb of sequence data and 117 million unique TCR beta sequences from some 180 million T cells. About 280 gigabases of sequencing data and around 90 million unique TCR sequences made up an early release that covered roughly 670 HLA-typed donors. Of the 350 to 450 genotyped donors, roughly 80% fell in the genetic ancestry cluster associated with self-reported Caucasian donors. The aim of the study was to test whether cataloging public T cell receptors could identify signatures of past pathogen exposure. Using immunosequencing, the study profiled T cell repertoires from about 650 subjects and related those repertoires to cytomegalovirus serostatus. A separate validation cohort of approximately 130 different subjects was used in addition to the 666-subject first cohort. To predict cytomegalovirus infection status, the study brought together high-throughput TCR immunosequencing, statistical association of individual TCRs with disease status, and machine learning. To study patterns of TCR occurrence, a later analysis re-analyzed previously published TCR beta repertoires from several hundred donors and added high-resolution HLA genotyping. Rather than drawing on any new phenotypic data, the later analysis identified candidate immune exposures from TCR beta sequences and the way those sequences occurred across donors. An earlier analysis of 587 of the donors used high-throughput TCR beta sequencing to judge whether each TCR beta V gene segment behaved as functional or pseudogenic. Donor age, sex, ethnicity and CMV serostatus were compiled alongside the repertoire data. A later genetic analysis used genome-wide SNP genotypes for about three fifths of the roughly 700 donors, treating that subset as a discovery cohort. Every discovery cohort repertoire had been produced on one sequencing platform. HLA typing covered class I and class II loci at four-digit resolution. Typing coverage differed by locus: A, B, C, DRB1 and DQB1 were typed in roughly 629-630 donors, DQA1 in 522, DPA1 in some 600, and DPB1 in roughly 450. Roughly 5 DR-DQ haplotypes were handled as single units for association and clustering because linkage in the cohort was strong. Among a few hundred genotyped donors of the cohort, an average of 235,054 unique TCR beta nucleotide sequences were sequenced per donor, roughly 18% of them non-productive. The paper as a whole reports these results and caveats: In a later genetic analysis, a missense DCLRE1C variant was associated with V-gene and J-gene trimming of TCR beta chains, and the association was replicated in an independent cohort. In a later analysis, HLA-associated TCR beta chains showed more clonal expansion and lower generation probabilities than non-associated chains that were equally common. The earlier analysis of 587 of the donors excluded approximately 15 rarely observed V segments, including chromosome 9 orphons, because counts were too low. For the cohort, immune exposure information was limited to CMV serostatus. The classifier was reported to diagnose cytomegalovirus status with high specificity and sensitivity in both the original and validation cohorts. A later analysis found that TCR association rates varied across HLA loci, with DRB1 alleles showing the most associated TCRs and HLA-C alleles the fewest. Sequencing depth was assumed to be roughly uniform across donors in the presence/absence analyses, though that assumption may not hold. Correlated functional status among segregating V segments might reflect linkage disequilibrium, but an unknown experimental factor could not be ruled out. When HLA alleles, especially DR and DQ, strongly co-occurred, TCR associations were difficult to assign to individual alleles. A further reported finding was that TCR beta sequences accurately predicted the HLA-A and HLA-B alleles for most subjects in the first cohort. A total of 150 or so TCR beta chains were listed by the study as associated with cytomegalovirus. In a later analysis, most CMV-associated TCR beta chains were found to appear HLA-restricted, with HLA associations seemingly driven largely by CMV exposure. In an earlier analysis of a few hundred of the donors, most TCR beta V segments were observed in productive rearrangements about 87% or about 30% of the time, broadly matching IMGT annotations. The 87-base-pair reads could not distinguish some IMGT-functional V segments, including TRBV6-2 and TRBV6-3, so those segments were excluded. According to a later genetic analysis, donors in an Asian-associated ancestry cluster had fewer N-insertions in productive TCRs than the roughly 700-donor mean. The authors suggested that the approach could potentially be generalized to other disease states and immunological phenotypes. Because HLA typing was missing for some donors at each locus, association tests included only the typed subset. At a false discovery rate of 0.05, a later analysis linked some 18,000 TCR beta sequences to specific HLA alleles. The cohort was sequenced for TCR beta chains only, and without alpha or paired-chain data the features that could be detected were limited. The sequencing pipeline was judged likely to have produced a cluster of highly shared sequence variants as a technical artifact. Most TCR sequences were observed very rarely across donors, whereas some public TCRs were present in many individuals. In vitro tests confirmed that a few of the cytomegalovirus-associated TCR beta chains recognize cytomegalovirus antigens. According to a later analysis, parvovirus B19, influenza, CMV and Epstein-Barr virus appeared linked to several top co-occurrence clusters.

Libraries were prepared through the immunoSEQ multiplex PCR assay. A mixture of 60 forward primers for TCR Vbeta segments and 13 reverse primers for TCR Jbeta segments was used in the multiplex PCR. The CDR3 region of rearranged TCR beta genes was amplified from genomic DNA with a multiplex PCR assay. Amplified TCR beta libraries were sequenced as 87-base-pair reads on the Illumina HiSeq System. Per the original workflow: Across the 666 repertoires, a later analysis counted tens of millions of unique TCR beta chains, roughly 11 million of which were shared by at least two donors. Raw reads were error-corrected and collapsed into unique sequences by a nearest-neighbor algorithm in which closely related sequences were merged to remove PCR and sequencing errors. To assign V, D and J gene segments, CDR3 sequences were aligned to IMGT reference sequences. For a sequence to be retained, a match of at least six nucleotides to both a V gene segment and a J gene segment was required. A rearrangement was called productive if the CDR3 had no stop codons and remained in frame with V and J, and every other rearrangement was called non-productive. CDR3 was defined by IMGT convention, running from the second conserved V-encoded cysteine to the conserved J-encoded phenylalanine. Sequences without an unambiguous match to a single V gene segment were excluded from the earlier analysis of several hundred of the donors. An earlier analysis of almost 600 of the donors classified V segments as functional when productive rearrangements were above 56.7% and as segregating when the standard deviation between donors was above 5%. To diagnose cytomegalovirus status from the catalog of TCR beta chain sequences, a statistical classification framework was built. In a later analysis, V and J genes were assigned by comparing TCR nucleotide sequences against IMGT/GENE-DB human TR gene sequences. A later analysis assigned CDR3 sequences and most-parsimonious VDJ recombination scenarios with the TCRdist pipeline. In a later analysis, each TCR beta chain was defined by its CDR3 amino acid sequence together with its V-gene family, and reads without a unique V-gene family were excluded. A later analysis removed nearly 600 highly shared, low-generation-probability nucleotide sequences to deal with suspected cross-contamination and a sequencing artifact. In a later analysis, a clonal expansion index for each public chain was calculated from normalized within-repertoire ranks of inferred template counts. Generation probabilities in a later analysis came from a VDJ recombination model fitted to out-of-frame rearrangements, and those results were checked against IGoR. In a later analysis, hypergeometric tests were used to score TCR-TCR, TCR-HLA and TCR-CMV co-occurrence, with a repertoire-size bias correction applied to TCR pairs. To estimate false discovery rates, a later analysis permuted the HLA or CMV assignments 20 times. In a later analysis, co-occurring TCRs were grouped using DBSCAN, with TCRdist sequence similarity added in when clustering inside HLA-allele-positive subsets. Co-occurrence clustering excluded repertoires with fewer than 30,000 or more than 120,000 public chains, plus five with anomalous nucleotide sharing. The immuneACCESS repertoire file appears here via TCRdb, limited to in-frame rearrangements. These files lack a portion of the clones; in checked studies, under half of the deficit traces to unresolved V genes, and the cause of the others is not known. The V and J calls and clone size were taken over from that table, and D and trimming were inferred from the DNA. The sample yields about 130,000 clones; approximately 85% were counted once. The ten largest make up under 7.5% of the sample.

There are 15 amino acids in the CDR3, from cysteine to phenylalanine inclusive. Here the CDR3 DNA is all that survives: 45 bases in frame from base 1. CDR1 and CDR2 are read off the germline V gene as MNHNS and SASEGT. Compared with germline, V lacks 5 bases and J lacks 2 bases; bases without a gene match: 6. In total, 500 to 700 healthy bone marrow donors made up the cohort. At the time of sampling, all cohort members were nominally healthy, though unrecorded immune exposures were likely present. The donor tested CMV seropositive, placing the donor among the roughly 300 seropositive members of the cohort. Every donor gave a peripheral blood sample, and the peripheral blood mononuclear cells from that sample were used for TCR beta sequencing. The Qiagen DNeasy Blood Extraction Kit was used to extract genomic DNA from the blood cell samples. With regard to this clone: The specificity of this receptor is unknown. No much larger clone exists at a distance of one base, and base qualities are not known.

The sequence came from a woman in her 30s in good health and CMV-seropositive. The sequenced sample was PBMCs. Recombination joined TRBV6-1 with TRBJ2-1; 7 bases in the junction line up with TRBD1. CDR3 region: CASSPRQGPYNEQFF. The base sequence is TGTGCCAGCAGTCCAAGACAGGGCCCCTACAATGAGCAGTTCTTC.